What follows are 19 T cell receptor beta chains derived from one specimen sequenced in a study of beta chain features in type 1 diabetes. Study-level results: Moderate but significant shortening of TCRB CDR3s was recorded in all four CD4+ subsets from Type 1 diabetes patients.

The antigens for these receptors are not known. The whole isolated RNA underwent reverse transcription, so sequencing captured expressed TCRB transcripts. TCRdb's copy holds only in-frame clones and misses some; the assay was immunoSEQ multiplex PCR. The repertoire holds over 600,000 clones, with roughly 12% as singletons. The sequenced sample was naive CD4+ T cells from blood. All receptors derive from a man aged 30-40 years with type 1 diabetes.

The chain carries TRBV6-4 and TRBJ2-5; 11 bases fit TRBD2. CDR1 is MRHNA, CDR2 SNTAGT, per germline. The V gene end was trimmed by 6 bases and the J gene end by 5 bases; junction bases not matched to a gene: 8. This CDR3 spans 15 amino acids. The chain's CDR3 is CASSAVAGGPETQYF. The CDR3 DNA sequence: TGTGCCAGCAGCGCCGTAGCGGGGGGGCCGGAGACCCAGTACTTC.

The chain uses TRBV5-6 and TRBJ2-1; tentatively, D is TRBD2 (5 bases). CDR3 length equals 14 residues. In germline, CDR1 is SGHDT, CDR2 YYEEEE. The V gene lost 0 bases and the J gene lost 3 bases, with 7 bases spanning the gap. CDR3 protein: CASSLVGSYNEQFF. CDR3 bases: TGTGCCAGCAGCTTGGTTGGGAGCTACAATGAGCAGTTCTTC.

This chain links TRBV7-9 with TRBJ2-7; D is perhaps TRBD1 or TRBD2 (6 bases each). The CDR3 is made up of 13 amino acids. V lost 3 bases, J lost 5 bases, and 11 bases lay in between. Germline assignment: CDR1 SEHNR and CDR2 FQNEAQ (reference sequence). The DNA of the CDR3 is TGTGCCAGCAGCTTCTCGGGGGCGGACGAGCAGTACTTC. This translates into CASSFSGADEQYF.

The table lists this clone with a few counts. CDR3: CASRQGINSPLHF. The CDR3, as DNA: TGTGCCAGCAGACAGGGGATTAATTCACCCCTCCACTTT. The rearrangement joins TRBV28 to TRBJ1-6; 7 bases are shared with TRBD1. J was trimmed by 6 bases and V by 6 bases; bases with no gene match: 2. The CDR3 loop spans 13 amino acids. CDR1 MDHEN and CDR2 SYDVKM come from the germline V gene. The full variable domain, completed using reference TRBV28 and TRBJ1-6, is DVKVTQSSRYLVKRTGEKVFLECVQDMDHENMFWYRQDPGLGLRLIYFSYDVKMKEKGDIPEGYSVSREKKERFSLILESASTNQTSMYLCASRQGINSPLHFGNGTRLTVT.

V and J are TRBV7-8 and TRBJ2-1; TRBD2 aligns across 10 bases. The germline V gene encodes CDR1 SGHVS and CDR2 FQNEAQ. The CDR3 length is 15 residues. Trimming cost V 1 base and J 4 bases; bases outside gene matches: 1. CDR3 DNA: TGTGCCAGCAGCTTAGTAGCGGGGGGATACAATGAGCAGTTCTTC. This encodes CASSLVAGGYNEQFF.

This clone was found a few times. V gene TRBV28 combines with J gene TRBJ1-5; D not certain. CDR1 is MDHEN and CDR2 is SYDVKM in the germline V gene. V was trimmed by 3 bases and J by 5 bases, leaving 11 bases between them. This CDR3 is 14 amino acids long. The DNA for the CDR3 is TGTGCCAGCAGTTTCCGATCGACTTATCAGCCCCAGCATTTT. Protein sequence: CASSFRSTYQPQHF.

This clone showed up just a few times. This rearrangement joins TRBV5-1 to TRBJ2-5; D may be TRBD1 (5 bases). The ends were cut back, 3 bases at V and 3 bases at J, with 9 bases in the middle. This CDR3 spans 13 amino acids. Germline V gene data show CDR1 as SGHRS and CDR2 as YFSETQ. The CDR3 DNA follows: TGCGCCAGCAGCTACACAGGCGAAGAGACCCAGTACTTC. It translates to CASSYTGEETQYF. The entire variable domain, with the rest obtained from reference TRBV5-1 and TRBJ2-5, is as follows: KAGVTQTPRYLIKTRGQQVTLSCSPISGHRSVSWYQQTPGQGLQFLFEYFSETQRNKGNFPGRFSGRQFSNSRSEMNVSTLELGDSALYLCASSYTGEETQYFGPGTRLLVL.

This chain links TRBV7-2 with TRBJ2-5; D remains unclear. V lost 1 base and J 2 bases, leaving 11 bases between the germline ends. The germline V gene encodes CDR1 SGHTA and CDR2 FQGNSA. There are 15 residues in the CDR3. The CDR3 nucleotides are TGTGCCAGCAGCTTAGTGGGTTTCTTACAAGAGACCCAGTACTTC. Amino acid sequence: CASSLVGFLQETQYF.

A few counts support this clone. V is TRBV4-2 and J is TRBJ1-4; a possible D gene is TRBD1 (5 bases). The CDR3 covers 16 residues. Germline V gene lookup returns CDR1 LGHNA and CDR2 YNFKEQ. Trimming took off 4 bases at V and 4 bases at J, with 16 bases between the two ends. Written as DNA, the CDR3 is TGTGCCAGCAGCCCGCGGACACCTGGGGTTAATGAAAAACTGTTTTTT. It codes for CASSPRTPGVNEKLFF.

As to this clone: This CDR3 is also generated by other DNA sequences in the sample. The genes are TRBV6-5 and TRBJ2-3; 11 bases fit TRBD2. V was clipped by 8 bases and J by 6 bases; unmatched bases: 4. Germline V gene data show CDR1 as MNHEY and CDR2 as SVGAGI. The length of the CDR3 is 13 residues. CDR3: CASGLAGGDTQYF. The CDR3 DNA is TGTGCCAGCGGGCTAGCGGGGGGTGATACGCAGTATTTT.

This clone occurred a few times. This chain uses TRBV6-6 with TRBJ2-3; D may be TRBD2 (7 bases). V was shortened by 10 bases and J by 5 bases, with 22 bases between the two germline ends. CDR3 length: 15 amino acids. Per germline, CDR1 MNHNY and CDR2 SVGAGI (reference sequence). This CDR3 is CATLGGALLVDTQYF. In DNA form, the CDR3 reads TGTGCCACCTTAGGGGGGGCGCTTCTAGTAGATACGCAGTATTTT.

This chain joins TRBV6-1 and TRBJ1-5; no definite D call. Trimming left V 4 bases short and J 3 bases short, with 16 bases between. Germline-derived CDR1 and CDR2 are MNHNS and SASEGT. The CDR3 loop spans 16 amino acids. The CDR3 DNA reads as TGTGCCAGCAGTGTCGGTGGCAGCCTCTCCAATCAGCCCCAGCATTTT. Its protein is CASSVGGSLSNQPQHF.

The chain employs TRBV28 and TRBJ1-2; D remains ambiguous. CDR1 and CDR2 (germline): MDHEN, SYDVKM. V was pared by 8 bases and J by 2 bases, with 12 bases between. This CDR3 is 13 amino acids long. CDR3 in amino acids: CASRDGSNYGYTF. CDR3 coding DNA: TGTGCCAGCCGCGACGGCAGCAACTATGGCTACACCTTC.

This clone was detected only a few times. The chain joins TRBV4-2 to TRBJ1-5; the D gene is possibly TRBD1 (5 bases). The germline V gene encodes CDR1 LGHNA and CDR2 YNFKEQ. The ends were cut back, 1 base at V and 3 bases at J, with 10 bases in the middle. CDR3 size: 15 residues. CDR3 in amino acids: CASSQGDSFNQPQHF. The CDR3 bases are TGTGCCAGCAGCCAAGGTGACAGTTTCAATCAGCCCCAGCATTTT.

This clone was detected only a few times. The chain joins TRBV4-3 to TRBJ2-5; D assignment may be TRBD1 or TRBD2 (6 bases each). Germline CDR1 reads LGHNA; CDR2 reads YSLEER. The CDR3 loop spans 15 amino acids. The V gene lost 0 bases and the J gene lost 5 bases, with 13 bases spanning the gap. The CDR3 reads CASSQDPGAVETQYF. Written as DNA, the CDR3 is TGCGCCAGCAGCCAAGATCCGGGGGCCGTGGAGACCCAGTACTTC.

The CDR3 loop is CASSLVQGGIETQYF. In DNA form, the CDR3 reads TGTGCCAGCAGCTTGGTCCAGGGGGGAATAGAGACCCAGTACTTC. The chain uses TRBV5-4 and TRBJ2-5; D might be TRBD1 (7 bases). The V and J ends lost 0 bases and 4 bases respectively, with 13 bases between them. The germline gives CDR1 SGHNT, CDR2 YYREEE (reference sequence). CDR3 length equals 15 residues.

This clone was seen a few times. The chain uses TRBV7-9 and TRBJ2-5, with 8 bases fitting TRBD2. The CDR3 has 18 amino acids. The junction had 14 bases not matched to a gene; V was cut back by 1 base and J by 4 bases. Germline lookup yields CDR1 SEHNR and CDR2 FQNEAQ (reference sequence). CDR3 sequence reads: CASSLVQWRGDARETQYF. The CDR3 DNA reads TGTGCCAGCAGCTTAGTTCAATGGCGGGGGGACGCCCGAGAGACCCAGTACTTC.

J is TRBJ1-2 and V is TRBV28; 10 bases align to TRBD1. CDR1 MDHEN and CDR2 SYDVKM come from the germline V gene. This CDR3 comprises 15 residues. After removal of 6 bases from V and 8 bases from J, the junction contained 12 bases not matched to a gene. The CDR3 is CASRSWDRGVLGYTF. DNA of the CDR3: TGTGCCAGCAGATCTTGGGACAGGGGAGTTTTGGGCTACACCTTC.

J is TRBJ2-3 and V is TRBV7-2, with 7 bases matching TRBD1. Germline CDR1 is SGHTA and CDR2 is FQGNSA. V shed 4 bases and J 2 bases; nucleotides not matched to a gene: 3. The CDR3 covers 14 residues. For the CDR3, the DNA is TGTGCCAGCAGCTCCGGGACAGTCACAGATACGCAGTATTTT. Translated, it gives CASSSGTVTDTQYF.